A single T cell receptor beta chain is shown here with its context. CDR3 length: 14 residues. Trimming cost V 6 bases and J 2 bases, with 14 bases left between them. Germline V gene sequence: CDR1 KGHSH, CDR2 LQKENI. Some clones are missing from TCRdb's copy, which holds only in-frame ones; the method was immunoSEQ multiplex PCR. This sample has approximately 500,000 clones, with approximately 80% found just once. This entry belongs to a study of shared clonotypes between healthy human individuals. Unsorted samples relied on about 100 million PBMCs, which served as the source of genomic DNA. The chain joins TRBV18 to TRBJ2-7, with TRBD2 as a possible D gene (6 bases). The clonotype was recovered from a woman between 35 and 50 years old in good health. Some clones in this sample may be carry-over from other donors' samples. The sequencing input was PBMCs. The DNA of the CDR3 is TGTGCCAGCTCCGTACTTAGCGGACCCTACGAGCAGTACTTC. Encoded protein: CASSVLSGPYEQYF.